This note documents a single TCR beta chain sequence. Its antigen is not identified. The same CDR3 is also encoded by other DNA sequences in this sample. The authors extracted RNA and reverse transcribed it into cDNA as the sequencing template. Sequenced by immunoSEQ multiplex PCR; TCRdb stores in-frame clones only, minus some. Among around 110,000 clones listed, roughly three fifths were seen once. The sample originates from a study of CD8+ T cells in alopecia areata. Overall study context: Scoring of treated patients' severity used the percentage of affected scalp area.

Points from the study as a whole: Amid tofacitinib therapy, many expanded lesional clones stayed present in scalp and blood. As there was one nonresponder, how baseline CD8+ expansion relates to response remains uncertain.

Treatment meaning: oral pan-JAK inhibitor, 5-10 mg twice daily. The material sequenced was CD8+ T cells sorted from blood, taken at week 24, from a patient treated with tofacitinib. This clonotype was sampled from a human donor with alopecia areata.

The CDR3: CASSLKGRNTGELFF. CDR3 DNA sequence: TGTGCCAGCAGCTTGAAGGGCAGGAACACCGGGGAGCTGTTTTTT. The chain joins TRBV5-4 to TRBJ2-2; D gene unclear. There are 15 residues in the CDR3. Per the germline V gene, CDR1 is SGHNT and CDR2 is YYREEE (reference sequence). Trimming cost V 1 base and J 1 base, with 8 bases left between them.